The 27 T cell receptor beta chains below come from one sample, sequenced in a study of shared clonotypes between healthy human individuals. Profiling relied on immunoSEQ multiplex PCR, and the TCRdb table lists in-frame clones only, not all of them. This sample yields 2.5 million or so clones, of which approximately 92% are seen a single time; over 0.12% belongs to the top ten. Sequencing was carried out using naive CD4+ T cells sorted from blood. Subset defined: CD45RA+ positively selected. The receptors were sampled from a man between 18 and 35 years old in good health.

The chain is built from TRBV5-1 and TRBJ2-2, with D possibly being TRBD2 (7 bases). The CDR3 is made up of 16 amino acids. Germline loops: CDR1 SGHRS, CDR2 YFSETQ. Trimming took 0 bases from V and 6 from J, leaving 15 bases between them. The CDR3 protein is CASSLDGGPTPGELFF. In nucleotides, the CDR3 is TGCGCCAGCAGCTTGGACGGGGGGCCCACCCCCGGGGAGCTGTTTTTT.

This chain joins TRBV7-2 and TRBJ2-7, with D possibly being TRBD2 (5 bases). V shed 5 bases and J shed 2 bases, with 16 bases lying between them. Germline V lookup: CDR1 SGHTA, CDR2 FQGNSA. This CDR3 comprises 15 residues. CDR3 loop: CASSPRRSGTYEQYF. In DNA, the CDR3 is TGTGCCAGCAGCCCAAGGCGGAGCGGAACCTACGAGCAGTACTTC.

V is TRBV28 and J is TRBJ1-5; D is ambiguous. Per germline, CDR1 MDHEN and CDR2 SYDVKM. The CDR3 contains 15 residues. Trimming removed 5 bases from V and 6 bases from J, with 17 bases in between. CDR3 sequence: CASSPPEGRFQPQHF. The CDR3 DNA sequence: TGTGCCAGCAGTCCCCCAGAGGGAAGGTTTCAGCCCCAGCATTTT.

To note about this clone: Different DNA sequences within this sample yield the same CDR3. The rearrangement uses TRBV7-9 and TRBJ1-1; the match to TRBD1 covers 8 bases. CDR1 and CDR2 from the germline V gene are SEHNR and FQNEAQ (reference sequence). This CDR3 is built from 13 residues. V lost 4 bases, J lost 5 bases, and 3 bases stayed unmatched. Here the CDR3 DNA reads TGTGCCAGCAGCTCGAGACAGGGGACTGAAGCTTTCTTT. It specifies CASSSRQGTEAFF. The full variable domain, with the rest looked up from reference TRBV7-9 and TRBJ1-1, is DTGVSQNPRHKITKRGQNVTFRCDPISEHNRLYWYRQTLGQGPEFLTYFQNEAQLEKSRLLSDRFSAERPKGSFSTLEIQRTEQGDSAMYLCASSSRQGTEAFFGQGTRLTVV.

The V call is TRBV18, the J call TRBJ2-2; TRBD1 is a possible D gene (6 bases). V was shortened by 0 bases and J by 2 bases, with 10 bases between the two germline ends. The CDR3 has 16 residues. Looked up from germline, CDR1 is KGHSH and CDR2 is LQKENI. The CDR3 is CASSPPVQGNTGELFF. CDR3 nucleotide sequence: TGTGCCAGCTCACCACCCGTACAGGGAAACACCGGGGAGCTGTTTTTT.

CDR3 nucleotides: TGTGCCACCAGCAGAGCCGCCGAAGGGGTTACTGAAGCTTTCTTT. Translating it yields CATSRAAEGVTEAFF. This chain joins TRBV15 and TRBJ1-1; D might be TRBD1 (5 bases). Germline-derived CDR1 and CDR2 are LNHNV and YYDKDF (reference sequence). V was clipped by 1 base and J by 5 bases, with 14 bases between them. The CDR3 is 15 residues long.

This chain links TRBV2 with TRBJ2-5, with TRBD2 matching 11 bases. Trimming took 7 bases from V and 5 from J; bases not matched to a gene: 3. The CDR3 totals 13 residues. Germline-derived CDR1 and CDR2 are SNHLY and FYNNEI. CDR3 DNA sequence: TGTGCCAGCATAGCGGGGGGGCTCGAGACCCAGTACTTC. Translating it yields CASIAGGLETQYF.

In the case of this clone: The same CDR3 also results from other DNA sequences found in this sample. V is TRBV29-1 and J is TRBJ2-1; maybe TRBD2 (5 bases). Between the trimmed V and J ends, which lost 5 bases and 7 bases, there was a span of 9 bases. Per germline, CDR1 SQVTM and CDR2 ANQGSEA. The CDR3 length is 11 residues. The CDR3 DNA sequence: TGCAGCGTTAGGACTGGTAATGAGCAGTTCTTC. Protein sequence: CSVRTGNEQFF.

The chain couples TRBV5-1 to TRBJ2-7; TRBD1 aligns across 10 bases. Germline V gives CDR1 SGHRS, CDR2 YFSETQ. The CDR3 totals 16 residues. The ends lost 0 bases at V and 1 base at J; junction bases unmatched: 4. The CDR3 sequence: CASSLGRTGGSYEQYF. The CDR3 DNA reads TGCGCCAGCAGCTTGGGCCGGACAGGGGGTTCCTACGAGCAGTACTTC.

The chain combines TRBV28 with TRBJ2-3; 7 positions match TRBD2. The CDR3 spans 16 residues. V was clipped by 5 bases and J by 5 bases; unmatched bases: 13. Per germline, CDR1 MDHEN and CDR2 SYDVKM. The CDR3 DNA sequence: TGTGCCAGCAGTGAAACGGGGAGGGTCGGGGAAGATACGCAGTATTTT. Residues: CASSETGRVGEDTQYF.

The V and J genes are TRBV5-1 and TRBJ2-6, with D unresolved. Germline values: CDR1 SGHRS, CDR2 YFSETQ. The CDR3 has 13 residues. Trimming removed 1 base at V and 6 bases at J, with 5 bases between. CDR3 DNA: TGCGCCAGCAGCTTGCAGGTGGCCAACGTCCTGACTTTC. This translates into CASSLQVANVLTF.

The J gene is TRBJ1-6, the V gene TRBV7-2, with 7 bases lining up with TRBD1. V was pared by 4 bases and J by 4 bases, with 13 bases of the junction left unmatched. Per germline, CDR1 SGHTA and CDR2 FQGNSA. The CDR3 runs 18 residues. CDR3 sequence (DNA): TGTGCCAGCAGCTCCCGCTCGGGACAGTTTCCGTATAATTCACCCCTCCACTTT. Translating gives CASSSRSGQFPYNSPLHF. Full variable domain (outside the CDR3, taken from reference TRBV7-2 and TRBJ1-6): GAGVSQSPSNKVTEKGKDVELRCDPISGHTALYWYRQSLGQGLEFLIYFQGNSAPDKSGLPSDRFSAERTGGSVSTLTIQRTQQEDSAVYLCASSSRSGQFPYNSPLHFGNGTRLTVT.

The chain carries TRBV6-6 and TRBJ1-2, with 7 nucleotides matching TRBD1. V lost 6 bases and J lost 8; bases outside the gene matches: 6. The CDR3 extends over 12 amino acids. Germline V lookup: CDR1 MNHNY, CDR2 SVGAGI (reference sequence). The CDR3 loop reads CASRGQLLGYTF. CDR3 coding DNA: TGTGCCAGCAGGGGACAGCTTTTGGGCTACACCTTC.

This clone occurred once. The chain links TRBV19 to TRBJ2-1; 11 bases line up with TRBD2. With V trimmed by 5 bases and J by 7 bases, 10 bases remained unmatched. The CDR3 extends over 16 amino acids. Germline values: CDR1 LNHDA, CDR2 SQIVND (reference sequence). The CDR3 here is CASSDRLAGFPNEQFF. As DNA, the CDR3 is TGTGCCAGTAGTGATAGACTAGCGGGATTCCCTAATGAGCAGTTCTTC.

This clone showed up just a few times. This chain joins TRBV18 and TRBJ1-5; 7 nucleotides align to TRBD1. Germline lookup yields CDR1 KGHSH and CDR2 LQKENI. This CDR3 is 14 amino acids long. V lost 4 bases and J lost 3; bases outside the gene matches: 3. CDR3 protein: CASSLGQDNQPQHF. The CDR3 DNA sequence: TGTGCCAGCTCACTAGGACAGGACAATCAGCCCCAGCATTTT.

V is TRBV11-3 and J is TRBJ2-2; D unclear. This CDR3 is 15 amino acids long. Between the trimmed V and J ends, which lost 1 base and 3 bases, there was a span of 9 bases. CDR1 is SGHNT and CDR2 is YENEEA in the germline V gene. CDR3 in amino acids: CASSLGATDTGELFF. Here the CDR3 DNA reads TGTGCCAGCAGCTTAGGTGCTACGGACACCGGGGAGCTGTTTTTT. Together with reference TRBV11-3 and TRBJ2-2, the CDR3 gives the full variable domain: EAGVVQSPRYKIIEKKQPVAFWCNPISGHNTLYWYLQNLGQGPELLIRYENEEAVDDSQLPKDRFSAERLKGVDSTLKIQPAELGDSAVYLCASSLGATDTGELFFGEGSRLTVL.

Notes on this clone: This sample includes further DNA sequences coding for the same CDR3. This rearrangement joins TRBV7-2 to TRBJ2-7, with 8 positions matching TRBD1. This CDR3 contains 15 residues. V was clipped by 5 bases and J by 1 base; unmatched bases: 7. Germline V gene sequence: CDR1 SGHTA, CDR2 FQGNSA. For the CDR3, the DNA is TGTGCCAGCAGCCCTGGACAGGGACAATCCTACGAGCAGTACTTC. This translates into CASSPGQGQSYEQYF.

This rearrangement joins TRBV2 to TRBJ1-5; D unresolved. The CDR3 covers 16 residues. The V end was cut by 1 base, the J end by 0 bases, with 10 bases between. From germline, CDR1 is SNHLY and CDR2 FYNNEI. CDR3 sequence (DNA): TGTGCCAGCAGTGAAGATAGGACGGATAGCAATCAGCCCCAGCATTTT. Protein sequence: CASSEDRTDSNQPQHF.

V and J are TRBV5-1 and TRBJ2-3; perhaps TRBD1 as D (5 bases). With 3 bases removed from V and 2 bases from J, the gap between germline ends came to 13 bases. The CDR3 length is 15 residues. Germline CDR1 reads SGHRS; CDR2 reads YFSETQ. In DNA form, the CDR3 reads TGCGCCAGCAGCTCGTCAGGGTTAGACACAGATACGCAGTATTTT. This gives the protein CASSSSGLDTDTQYF.

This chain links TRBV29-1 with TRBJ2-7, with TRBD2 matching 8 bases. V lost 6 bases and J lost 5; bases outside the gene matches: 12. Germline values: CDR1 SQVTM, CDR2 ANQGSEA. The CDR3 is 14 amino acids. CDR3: CSVDKAGVGNEQYF. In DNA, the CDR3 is TGCAGCGTAGATAAAGCGGGGGTAGGGAACGAGCAGTACTTC.

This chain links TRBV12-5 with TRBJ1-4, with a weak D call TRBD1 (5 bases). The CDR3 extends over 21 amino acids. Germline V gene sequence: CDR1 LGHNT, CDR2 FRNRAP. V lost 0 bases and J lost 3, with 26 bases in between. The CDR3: CASGLVSTVLIGQGPNEKLFF. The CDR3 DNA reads TGTGCTAGTGGTTTGGTATCCACGGTCCTAATCGGGCAGGGTCCTAATGAAAAACTGTTTTTT.

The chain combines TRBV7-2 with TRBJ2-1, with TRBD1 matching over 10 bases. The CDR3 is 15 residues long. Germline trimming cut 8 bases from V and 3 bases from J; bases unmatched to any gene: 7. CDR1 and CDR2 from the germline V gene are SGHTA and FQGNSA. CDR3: CASRRDRGNYNEQFF. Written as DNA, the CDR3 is TGTGCCAGCCGCCGGGACAGGGGTAACTACAATGAGCAGTTCTTC.

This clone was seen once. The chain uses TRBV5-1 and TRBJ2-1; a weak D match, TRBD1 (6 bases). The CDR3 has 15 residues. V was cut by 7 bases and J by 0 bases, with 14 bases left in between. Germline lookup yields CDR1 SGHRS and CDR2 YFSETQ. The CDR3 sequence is CASREGQSSYNEQFF. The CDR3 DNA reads TGCGCCAGCCGAGAAGGACAGAGCTCCTACAATGAGCAGTTCTTC.

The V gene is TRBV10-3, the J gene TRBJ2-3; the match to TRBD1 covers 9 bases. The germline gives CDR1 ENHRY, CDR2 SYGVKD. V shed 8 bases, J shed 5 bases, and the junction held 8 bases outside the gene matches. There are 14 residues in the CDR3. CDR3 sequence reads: CAIRGQGKGDTQYF. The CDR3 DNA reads TGTGCCATCCGCGGACAGGGGAAGGGAGATACGCAGTATTTT.

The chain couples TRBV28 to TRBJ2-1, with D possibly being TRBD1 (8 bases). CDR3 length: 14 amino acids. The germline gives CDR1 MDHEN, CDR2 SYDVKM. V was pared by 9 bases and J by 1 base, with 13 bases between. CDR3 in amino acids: CASHRGGSYNEQFF. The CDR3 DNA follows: TGTGCCAGTCACAGGGGGGGATCCTACAATGAGCAGTTCTTC.

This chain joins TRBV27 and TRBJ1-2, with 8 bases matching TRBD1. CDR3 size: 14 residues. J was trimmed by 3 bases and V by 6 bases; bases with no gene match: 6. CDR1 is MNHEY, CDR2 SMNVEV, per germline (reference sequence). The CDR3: CASRKTGADYGYTF. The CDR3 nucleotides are TGTGCCAGCAGGAAGACAGGGGCGGACTATGGCTACACCTTC.

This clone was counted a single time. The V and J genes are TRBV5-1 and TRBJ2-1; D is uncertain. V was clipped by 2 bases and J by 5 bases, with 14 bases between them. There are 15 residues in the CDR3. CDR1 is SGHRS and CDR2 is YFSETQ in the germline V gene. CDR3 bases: TGCGCCAGCAGCTTTCTAGTCAGTATCGACAATGAGCAGTTCTTC. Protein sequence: CASSFLVSIDNEQFF.